The rows below give T cell receptor beta chains drawn from one sample of a study of blood T cell repertoires in COVID-19. Clones were sequenced by immunoSEQ multiplex PCR, and TCRdb holds only the in-frame ones, with some missing. The sample has 48,000 or so clones, around 85% seen once. Input material: peripheral blood. These receptors were collected from a woman in her sixties or seventies with acute or convalescent COVID-19. Both conserved end residues are part of each CDR3. A D gene is named only where the DNA matches it firmly. Clone sizes are given selectively: once, few, many, or a class where the clone is expanded.

CDR3nt: TGTGCCAGCAGCCCCCTACGGGGGAACACTGAAGCTTTCTTT; CDR3aa: CASSPLRGNTEAFF; v_gene: TRBV7-9; abundance: NA; j_gene: TRBJ1-1; d_gene: NA
CDR3nt: TGTGCCAGCAGCTTAGCCAGGACTAACTATGGCTACACCTTC; CDR3aa: CASSLARTNYGYTF; v_gene: TRBV7-9; abundance: once; j_gene: TRBJ1-2; d_gene: NA
CDR3nt: TGTGCCAGCAGCTTAGGGCCAATAGCGGGGGGCGCGAAAGATACGCAGTATTTT; CDR3aa: CASSLGPIAGGAKDTQYF; v_gene: TRBV7-3; abundance: NA; j_gene: TRBJ2-3; d_gene: TRBD2
CDR3nt: TGCAGCGTTGTAGGAGTTGGCGGGAACACTGAAGCTTTCTTT; CDR3aa: CSVVGVGGNTEAFF; v_gene: TRBV29-1; abundance: NA; j_gene: TRBJ1-1; d_gene: NA
CDR3nt: TGTGCCAGCAGTTTACTCGGGGGACGCAGCTTGTACTTC; CDR3aa: CASSLLGGRSLYF; v_gene: TRBV12-3/TRBV12-4; abundance: NA; j_gene: TRBJ2-7; d_gene: NA
CDR3nt: TGTGCCAGCAGCCGAGCGGGAGGGCGCGAGCAGTACTTC; CDR3aa: CASSRAGGREQYF; v_gene: TRBV11-1; abundance: once; j_gene: TRBJ2-7; d_gene: TRBD2
CDR3nt: TGCGCCAGCAGCTTGGCCCAGGGGAATTCACCCCTCCACTTT; CDR3aa: CASSLAQGNSPLHF; v_gene: TRBV5-1; abundance: once; j_gene: TRBJ1-6; d_gene: NA
CDR3nt: TGTGCCAGCAGCCCCGAGGCCCGGGACAGGGGGTATGGCTACACCTTC; CDR3aa: CASSPEARDRGYGYTF; v_gene: TRBV9; abundance: NA; j_gene: TRBJ1-2; d_gene: TRBD1
CDR3nt: TGTGCCACCAGCAGCCACCCCCAGACAGTGGCTAACTATGGCTACACCTTC; CDR3aa: CATSSHPQTVANYGYTF; v_gene: TRBV15; abundance: NA; j_gene: TRBJ1-2; d_gene: NA
CDR3nt: TGTGCCAGTGGTCGGGATACGCAGTATTTT; CDR3aa: CASGRDTQYF; v_gene: TRBV19; abundance: NA; j_gene: TRBJ2-3; d_gene: NA
CDR3nt: TGCAGCGCTGACAGGGCCGCTGAAGCTTTCTTT; CDR3aa: CSADRAAEAFF; v_gene: TRBV20-1; abundance: NA; j_gene: TRBJ1-1; d_gene: TRBD1
CDR3nt: TGTGCCAGCAGCCCCCGTGAGGGGGCCGCCGAGCAGTACTTC; CDR3aa: CASSPREGAAEQYF; v_gene: TRBV7-8; abundance: NA; j_gene: TRBJ2-7; d_gene: TRBD1
CDR3nt: TGTGCTAGTGGTTTAAAGGGGAAGAACACTGAAGCTTTCTTT; CDR3aa: CASGLKGKNTEAFF; v_gene: TRBV12-5; abundance: NA; j_gene: TRBJ1-1; d_gene: NA
CDR3nt: TGTGCCAGCAGTTTAGCCCCCGGGGGGGGGAGCTCTGGCTACACCTTC; CDR3aa: CASSLAPGGGSSGYTF; v_gene: TRBV27; abundance: NA; j_gene: TRBJ1-2; d_gene: NA
CDR3nt: TGTGCCAGCACCCATGCCGGGAGTCTGGGGACTGAAGCTTTCTTT; CDR3aa: CASTHAGSLGTEAFF; v_gene: TRBV14; abundance: NA; j_gene: TRBJ1-1; d_gene: NA
CDR3nt: TGTGCCAGCAGTTTTCCAGCGGGGCCCTCCGAGCAGTACTTC; CDR3aa: CASSFPAGPSEQYF; v_gene: TRBV6-2/TRBV6-3; abundance: NA; j_gene: TRBJ2-7; d_gene: TRBD2
CDR3nt: TGCGCCAGCAGCTTGAGTCCCGGGACAGGATTCGGCTACACCTTC; CDR3aa: CASSLSPGTGFGYTF; v_gene: TRBV5-1; abundance: NA; j_gene: TRBJ1-2; d_gene: TRBD1
CDR3nt: TGTGCCGTGCAGGGGGAATACGAGCAGTACTTC; CDR3aa: CAVQGEYEQYF; v_gene: TRBV30; abundance: NA; j_gene: TRBJ2-7; d_gene: TRBD1
CDR3nt: TGTGCCATCGACCTGGACAGGGGCACTGAAGCTTTCTTT; CDR3aa: CAIDLDRGTEAFF; v_gene: TRBV7-3; abundance: few; j_gene: TRBJ1-1; d_gene: TRBD1
CDR3nt: TGCGCCAGCAGCACCGCGGGCCGACCGAATTCACCCCTCCACTTT; CDR3aa: CASSTAGRPNSPLHF; v_gene: TRBV5-1; abundance: few; j_gene: TRBJ1-6; d_gene: NA
CDR3nt: TGTGCCAGCAGTAACAGGGGCGCCAATGAGCAGTTCTTC; CDR3aa: CASSNRGANEQFF; v_gene: TRBV6-5; abundance: NA; j_gene: TRBJ2-1; d_gene: TRBD1
CDR3nt: TGTGCCACCTCCGGGACATACACAACCGGGGAGCTGTTTTTT; CDR3aa: CATSGTYTTGELFF; v_gene: TRBV15; abundance: NA; j_gene: TRBJ2-2; d_gene: NA
CDR3nt: TGTGCCAGCTCACCCCAGACAGGGCCCGATTATGGCTACACCTTC; CDR3aa: CASSPQTGPDYGYTF; v_gene: TRBV18; abundance: NA; j_gene: TRBJ1-2; d_gene: TRBD1
CDR3nt: TGTGCCAGCAGCGCAACTAGCGGGAGTGGTACAGATACGCAGTATTTT; CDR3aa: CASSATSGSGTDTQYF; v_gene: TRBV5-5; abundance: NA; j_gene: TRBJ2-3; d_gene: TRBD2
CDR3nt: TGCGCCAGCAGACAGGGATCTGGGGCCAACGTCCTGACTTTC; CDR3aa: CASRQGSGANVLTF; v_gene: TRBV10-2; abundance: NA; j_gene: TRBJ2-6; d_gene: NA
CDR3nt: TGTGCCAGCAGCACGATACAGGGAACCGAAGCTTTCTTT; CDR3aa: CASSTIQGTEAFF; v_gene: TRBV9; abundance: NA; j_gene: TRBJ1-1; d_gene: NA
CDR3nt: TGTGCCAGCAGTTACGGGGTCGGGAGCGGCACAGATACGCAGTATTTT; CDR3aa: CASSYGVGSGTDTQYF; v_gene: TRBV6-2/TRBV6-3; abundance: NA; j_gene: TRBJ2-3; d_gene: NA
CDR3nt: TGTGCCAGCAGCTTAGTCTCGGCGGGAGGGACCCTTAGTGAGCAGTTCTTC; CDR3aa: CASSLVSAGGTLSEQFF; v_gene: TRBV13; abundance: NA; j_gene: TRBJ2-1; d_gene: TRBD2